This paragraph covers one T cell receptor (beta chain) sequence. Its antigen remains unknown. These data are taken from a study of T cell responses to AZD1222 COVID-19 vaccine. Study conclusions and caveats: Donors in the cohort were predominantly white British and more often female, and clonal diversity was possibly underestimated. Vaccine-associated CD4 TCRs ranged over spike, dominating at 160-218 and 743-854.

The CDR3 is made up of 18 amino acids. V gave up 1 base and J gave up 0 bases; unmatched junction bases: 9. The germline V gene encodes CDR1 SGHVS and CDR2 FQNEAQ. Some clones are missing from TCRdb's copy, which holds only in-frame ones; the method was immunoSEQ multiplex PCR. The repertoire holds about 190,000 clones, around 86% seen once, with less than 3% in the top ten. This receptor was obtained from an adult in good health. This rearrangement joins TRBV7-8 to TRBJ2-1, with 7 bases aligning to TRBD2. This specimen was peripheral blood, taken on day 0 of MenACWY control vaccination. CDR3 sequence (DNA): TGTGCCAGCAGCTTAGGGAGAGGGACTACCGACTCCTACAATGAGCAGTTCTTC. Its translation: CASSLGRGTTDSYNEQFF.